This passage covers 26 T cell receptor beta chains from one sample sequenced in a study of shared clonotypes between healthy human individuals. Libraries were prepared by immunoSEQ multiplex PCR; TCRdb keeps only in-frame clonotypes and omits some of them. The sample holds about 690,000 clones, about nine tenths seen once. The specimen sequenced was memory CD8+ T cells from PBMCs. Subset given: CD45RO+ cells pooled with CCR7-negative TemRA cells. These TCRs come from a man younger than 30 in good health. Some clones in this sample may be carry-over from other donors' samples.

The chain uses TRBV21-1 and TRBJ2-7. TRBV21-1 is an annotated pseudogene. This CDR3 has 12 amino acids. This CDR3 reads CASTLGADEQYF. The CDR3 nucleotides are TGTGCCAGCACTCTCGGGGCGGACGAGCAGTACTTC.

The CDR3: CASSLRAPGLAGVYRREQYF. Here the CDR3 DNA reads TGTGCCAGCAGTTTAAGGGCTCCGGGACTAGCGGGAGTCTACCGGCGGGAGCAGTACTTC. The rearrangement links TRBV27 to TRBJ2-7, with 14 bases matching TRBD2. The CDR3 is 20 residues long. CDR1 and CDR2 from the germline V gene are MNHEY and SMNVEV (reference sequence). V was pared by 2 bases and J by 7 bases, with 19 bases of the junction left unmatched.

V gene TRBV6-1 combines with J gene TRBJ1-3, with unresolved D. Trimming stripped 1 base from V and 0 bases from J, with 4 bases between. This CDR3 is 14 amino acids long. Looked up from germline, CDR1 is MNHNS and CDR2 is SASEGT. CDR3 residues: CASSEGSSGNTIYF. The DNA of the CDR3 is TGTGCCAGCAGTGAAGGTTCCTCTGGAAACACCATATATTTT.

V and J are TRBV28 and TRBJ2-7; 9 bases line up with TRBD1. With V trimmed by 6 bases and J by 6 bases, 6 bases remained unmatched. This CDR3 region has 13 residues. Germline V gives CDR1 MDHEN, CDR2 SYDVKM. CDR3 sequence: CASRLTGGGEQYF. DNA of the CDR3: TGTGCCAGCAGGCTGACAGGGGGAGGCGAGCAGTACTTC.

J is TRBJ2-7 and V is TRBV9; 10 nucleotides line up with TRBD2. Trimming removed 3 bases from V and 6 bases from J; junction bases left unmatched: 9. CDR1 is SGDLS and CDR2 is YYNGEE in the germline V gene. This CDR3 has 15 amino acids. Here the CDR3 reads CASSAFPGTSAEQYF. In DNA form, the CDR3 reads TGTGCCAGCAGCGCGTTTCCCGGGACTAGCGCCGAGCAGTACTTC.

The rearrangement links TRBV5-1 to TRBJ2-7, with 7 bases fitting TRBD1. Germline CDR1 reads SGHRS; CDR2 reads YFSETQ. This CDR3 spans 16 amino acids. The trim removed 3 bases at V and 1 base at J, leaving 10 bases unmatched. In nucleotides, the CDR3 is TGCGCCAGCAGCTCGATTCCACAGGGGCGATCCTACGAGCAGTACTTC. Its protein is CASSSIPQGRSYEQYF. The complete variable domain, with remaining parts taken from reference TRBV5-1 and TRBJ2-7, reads KAGVTQTPRYLIKTRGQQVTLSCSPISGHRSVSWYQQTPGQGLQFLFEYFSETQRNKGNFPGRFSGRQFSNSRSEMNVSTLELGDSALYLCASSSIPQGRSYEQYFGPGTRLTVT.

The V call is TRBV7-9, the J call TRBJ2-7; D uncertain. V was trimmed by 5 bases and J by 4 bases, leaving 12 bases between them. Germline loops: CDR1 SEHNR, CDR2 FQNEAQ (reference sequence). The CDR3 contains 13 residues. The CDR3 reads CASSQLSAYEQYF. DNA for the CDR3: TGTGCCAGCAGCCAACTATCAGCGTACGAGCAGTACTTC.

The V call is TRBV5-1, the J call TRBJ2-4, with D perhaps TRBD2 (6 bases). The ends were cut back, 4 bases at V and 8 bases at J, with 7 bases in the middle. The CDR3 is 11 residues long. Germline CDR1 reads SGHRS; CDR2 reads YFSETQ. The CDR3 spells CASSGGDIQYF. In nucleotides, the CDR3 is TGCGCCAGCAGCGGCGGGGACATTCAGTACTTC.

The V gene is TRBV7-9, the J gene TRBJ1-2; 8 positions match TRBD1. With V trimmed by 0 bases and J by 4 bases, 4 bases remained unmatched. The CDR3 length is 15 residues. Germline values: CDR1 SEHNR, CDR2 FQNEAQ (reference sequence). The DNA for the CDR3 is TGTGCCAGCAGCTTAGCCACAGGGGGTAGCTATGGCTACACCTTC. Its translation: CASSLATGGSYGYTF.

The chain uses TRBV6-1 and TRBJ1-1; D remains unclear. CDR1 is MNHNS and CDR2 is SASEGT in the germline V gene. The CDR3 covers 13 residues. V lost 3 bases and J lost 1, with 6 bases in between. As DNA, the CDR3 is TGTGCCAGCAGTGATACACCGAACACTGAAGCTTTCTTT. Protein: CASSDTPNTEAFF.

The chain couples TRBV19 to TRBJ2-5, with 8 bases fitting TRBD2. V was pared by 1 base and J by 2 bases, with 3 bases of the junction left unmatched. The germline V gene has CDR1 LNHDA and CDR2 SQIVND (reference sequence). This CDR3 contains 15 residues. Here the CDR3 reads CASSIGVAGQETQYF. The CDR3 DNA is TGTGCCAGTAGTATAGGGGTAGCGGGACAAGAGACCCAGTACTTC.

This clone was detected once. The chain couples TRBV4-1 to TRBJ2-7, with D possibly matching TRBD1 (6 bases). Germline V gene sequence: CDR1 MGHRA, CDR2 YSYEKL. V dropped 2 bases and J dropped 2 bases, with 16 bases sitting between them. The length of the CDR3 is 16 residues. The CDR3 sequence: CASSQLPGQEAYEQYF. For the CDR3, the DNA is TGCGCCAGCAGCCAACTCCCGGGACAAGAGGCCTACGAGCAGTACTTC.

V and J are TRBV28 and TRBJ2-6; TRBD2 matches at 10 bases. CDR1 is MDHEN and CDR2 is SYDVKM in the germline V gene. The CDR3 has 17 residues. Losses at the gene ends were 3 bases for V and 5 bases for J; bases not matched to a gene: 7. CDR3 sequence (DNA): TGTGCCAGCAGTTTCTTAGGACTAGCGGACAGGGCCAACGTCCTGACTTTC. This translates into CASSFLGLADRANVLTF. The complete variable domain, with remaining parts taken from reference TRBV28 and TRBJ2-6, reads DVKVTQSSRYLVKRTGEKVFLECVQDMDHENMFWYRQDPGLGLRLIYFSYDVKMKEKGDIPEGYSVSREKKERFSLILESASTNQTSMYLCASSFLGLADRANVLTFGAGSRLTVL.

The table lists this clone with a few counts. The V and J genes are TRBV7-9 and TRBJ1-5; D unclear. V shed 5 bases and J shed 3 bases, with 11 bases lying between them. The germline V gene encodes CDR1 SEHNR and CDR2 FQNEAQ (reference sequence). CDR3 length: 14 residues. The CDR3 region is CASSIGSFNQPQHF. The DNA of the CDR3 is TGTGCCAGCAGCATAGGGTCATTCAATCAGCCCCAGCATTTT.

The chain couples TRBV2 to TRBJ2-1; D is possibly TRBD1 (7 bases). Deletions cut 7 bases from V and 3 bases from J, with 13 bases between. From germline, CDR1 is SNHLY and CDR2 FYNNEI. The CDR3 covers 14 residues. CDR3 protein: CASTSRDSYNEQFF. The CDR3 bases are TGTGCCAGCACCTCGCGGGACAGCTACAATGAGCAGTTCTTC.

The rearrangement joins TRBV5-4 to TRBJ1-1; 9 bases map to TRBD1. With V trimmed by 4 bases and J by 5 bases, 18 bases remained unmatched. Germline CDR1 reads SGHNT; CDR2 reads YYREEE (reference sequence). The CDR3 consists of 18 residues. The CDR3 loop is CASSHNGNRGHKETEAFF. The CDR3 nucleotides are TGTGCCAGCAGCCATAACGGTAACAGGGGGCACAAGGAAACTGAAGCTTTCTTT.

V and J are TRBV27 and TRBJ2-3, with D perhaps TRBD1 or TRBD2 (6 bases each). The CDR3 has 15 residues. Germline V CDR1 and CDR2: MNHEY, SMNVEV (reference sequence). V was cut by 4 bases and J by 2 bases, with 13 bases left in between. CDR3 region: CASSSTQGLTDTQYF. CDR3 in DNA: TGTGCCAGCAGTTCAACACAGGGACTCACAGATACGCAGTATTTT.

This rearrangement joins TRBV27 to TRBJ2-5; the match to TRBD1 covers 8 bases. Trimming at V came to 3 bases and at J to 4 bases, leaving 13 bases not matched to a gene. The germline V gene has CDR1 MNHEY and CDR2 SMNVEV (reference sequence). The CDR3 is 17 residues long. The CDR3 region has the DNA TGTGCCAGCAGTTTCGGAGCCAGGACAGGGCATGGAGAGACCCAGTACTTC. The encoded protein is CASSFGARTGHGETQYF.

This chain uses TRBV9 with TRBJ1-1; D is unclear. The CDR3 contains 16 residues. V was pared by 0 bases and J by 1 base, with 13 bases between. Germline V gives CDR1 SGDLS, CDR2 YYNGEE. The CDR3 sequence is CASSVARERGNTEAFF. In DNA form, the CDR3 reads TGTGCCAGCAGCGTAGCTCGGGAGCGCGGGAACACTGAAGCTTTCTTT.

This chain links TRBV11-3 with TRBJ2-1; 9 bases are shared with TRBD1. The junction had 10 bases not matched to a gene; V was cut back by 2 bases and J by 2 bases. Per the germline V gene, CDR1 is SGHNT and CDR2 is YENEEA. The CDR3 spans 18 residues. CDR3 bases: TGTGCCAGCAGCTTAAGGGATACAGGGGGCGCACCCTACAATGAGCAGTTCTTC. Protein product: CASSLRDTGGAPYNEQFF.

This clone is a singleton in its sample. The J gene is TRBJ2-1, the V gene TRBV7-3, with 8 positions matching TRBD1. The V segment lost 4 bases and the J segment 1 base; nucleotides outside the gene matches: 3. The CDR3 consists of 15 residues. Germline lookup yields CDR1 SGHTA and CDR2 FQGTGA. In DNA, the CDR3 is TGTGCCAGCAGCTCTACAGGGGGGTCCTACAATGAGCAGTTCTTC. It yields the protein CASSSTGGSYNEQFF.

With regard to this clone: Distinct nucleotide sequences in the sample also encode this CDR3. The CDR3 reads CASSLTGTGHEQYF. The CDR3 DNA reads TGTGCCAGCAGTTTAACAGGGACCGGACACGAGCAGTACTTC. The chain uses TRBV6-5 and TRBJ2-7, with D perhaps TRBD1 (6 bases). Germline loops: CDR1 MNHEY, CDR2 SVGAGI. Trimming took off 4 bases at V and 5 bases at J, with 15 bases between the two ends. CDR3 length: 14 amino acids.

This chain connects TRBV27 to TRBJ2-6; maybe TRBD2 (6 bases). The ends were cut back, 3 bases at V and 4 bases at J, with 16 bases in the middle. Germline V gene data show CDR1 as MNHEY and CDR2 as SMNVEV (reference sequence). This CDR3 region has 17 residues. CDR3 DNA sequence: TGTGCCAGCAGTTTCCTCGCGGCGGGGCACGGGGCCAACGTCCTGACTTTC. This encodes CASSFLAAGHGANVLTF.

In nucleotides, the CDR3 is TGTGCCAGCAGCTTAGGGATTAGCGGGGCAGAGACCCAGTACTTC. Translated, it gives CASSLGISGAETQYF. This chain connects TRBV7-9 to TRBJ2-5; 8 positions agree with TRBD2. The CDR3 consists of 15 residues. With 1 base clipped from V and 4 bases from J, the junction kept 5 bases outside the gene matches. The germline V gene has CDR1 SEHNR and CDR2 FQNEAQ (reference sequence).

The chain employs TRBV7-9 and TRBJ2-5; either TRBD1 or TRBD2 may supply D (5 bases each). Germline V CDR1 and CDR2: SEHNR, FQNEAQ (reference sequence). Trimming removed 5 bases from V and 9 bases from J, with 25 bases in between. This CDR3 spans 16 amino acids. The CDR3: CASSPPGTHTFQAQYF. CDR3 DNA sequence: TGTGCCAGCAGCCCCCCCGGGACCCATACATTTCAGGCCCAGTACTTC. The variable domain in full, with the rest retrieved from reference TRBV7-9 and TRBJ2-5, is DTGVSQNPRHKITKRGQNVTFRCDPISEHNRLYWYRQTLGQGPEFLTYFQNEAQLEKSRLLSDRFSAERPKGSFSTLEIQRTEQGDSAMYLCASSPPGTHTFQAQYFGPGTRLLVL.

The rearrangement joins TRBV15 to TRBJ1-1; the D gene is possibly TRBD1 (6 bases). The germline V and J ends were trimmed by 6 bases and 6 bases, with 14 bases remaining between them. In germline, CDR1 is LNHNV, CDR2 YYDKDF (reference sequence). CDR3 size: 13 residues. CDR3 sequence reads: CATRGGRSAEAFF. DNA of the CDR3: TGTGCCACCAGAGGGGGGAGAAGCGCTGAAGCTTTCTTT.